Each of the 8 T cell receptor beta chains below was sequenced from the same sample in a study of shared clonotypes between healthy human individuals. Produced via immunoSEQ multiplex PCR; TCRdb's table is partial and in-frame only. The sample lists under 650,000 clones; roughly 95% were seen once. Sequenced material: naive CD4+ T cells sorted from blood. Subset defined: CD45RA+ positively selected. Receptor source: a woman in her 30s in good health.

The chain couples TRBV7-2 to TRBJ2-7, with 7 nucleotides matching TRBD1. The CDR3 consists of 13 residues. Trimming took 3 bases from V and 5 from J; bases not matched to a gene: 4. Per the germline V gene, CDR1 is SGHTA and CDR2 is FQGNSA. Here the CDR3 reads CASSFRGTDEQYF. Here the CDR3 DNA reads TGTGCCAGCAGCTTCAGGGGGACGGACGAGCAGTACTTC.

The genes are TRBV7-9 and TRBJ1-2; no firm D call. Germline V lookup: CDR1 SEHNR, CDR2 FQNEAQ (reference sequence). Trimming pared 2 bases from V and 5 bases from J, leaving 18 bases between. The CDR3 has 16 amino acids. The CDR3 nucleotides read TGTGCCAGCAGCTTACCGGGGTCCATCGACCCTTATGGCTACACCTTC. It codes for CASSLPGSIDPYGYTF.

In this sample, this clone turned up once. The chain employs TRBV18 and TRBJ2-1; 7 bases agree with TRBD2. With V trimmed by 5 bases and J by 7 bases, 8 bases remained unmatched. Germline CDR1 reads KGHSH; CDR2 reads LQKENI. The CDR3 runs to 14 residues. CDR3 residues: CASSSLATANEQFF. The CDR3, as DNA: TGTGCCAGCTCATCACTAGCGACGGCGAATGAGCAGTTCTTC.

The J gene is TRBJ2-7, the V gene TRBV20-1; D gene unclear. The length of the CDR3 is 11 residues. The germline V and J ends were trimmed by 3 bases and 4 bases, with 7 bases remaining between them. CDR1 DFQATT and CDR2 SNEGSKA come from the germline V gene (reference sequence). CDR3 DNA: TGCAGTGCTAGGTGGGGTTACGAGCAGTACTTC. It translates to CSARWGYEQYF.

The gene calls are TRBV6-5 and TRBJ1-5; no firm D call. CDR3 length: 14 amino acids. V was trimmed by 0 bases and J by 6 bases, leaving 9 bases between them. The germline CDR1 and CDR2 sequences are MNHEY and SVGAGI. Here the CDR3 reads CASSYSMGGQPQHF. CDR3 DNA: TGTGCCAGCAGTTACTCGATGGGAGGTCAGCCCCAGCATTTT.

For this clone: This specimen includes other DNA sequences encoding the same CDR3. This sequence joins TRBV18 and TRBJ1-2; TRBD1 aligns across 9 bases. The V gene's germline CDR1 is KGHSH and CDR2 LQKENI. V lost 3 bases to trimming and J lost 5 bases; unmatched junction nucleotides: 4. The length of the CDR3 is 14 residues. The CDR3 is CASSPPGTGYGYTF. CDR3 DNA sequence: TGTGCCAGCTCACCTCCCGGGACAGGGTATGGCTACACCTTC.

The chain combines TRBV4-1 with TRBJ2-7, with D possibly being TRBD2 (6 bases). Trimming stripped 0 bases from V and 5 bases from J, with 29 bases between. The germline V gene has CDR1 MGHRA and CDR2 YSYEKL. The CDR3 length is 20 residues. CDR3 in DNA: TGCGCCAGCAGCCAAGATCGGAGGGACCGCAGGACTCCCTGGTCGGACGAGCAGTACTTC. This encodes CASSQDRRDRRTPWSDEQYF.

The chain joins TRBV11-3 to TRBJ1-1; 8 bases agree with TRBD1. Trimming removed 5 bases from V and 12 bases from J; junction bases left unmatched: 8. The CDR3 loop spans 12 amino acids. Looked up from germline, CDR1 is SGHNT and CDR2 is YENEEA. The CDR3 protein is CASSPGQGVPFF. The CDR3 coding sequence is TGTGCCAGCAGCCCTGGACAGGGCGTGCCTTTCTTT. Together with reference TRBV11-3 and TRBJ1-1, the CDR3 gives the full variable domain: EAGVVQSPRYKIIEKKQPVAFWCNPISGHNTLYWYLQNLGQGPELLIRYENEEAVDDSQLPKDRFSAERLKGVDSTLKIQPAELGDSAVYLCASSPGQGVPFFGQGTRLTVV.